This T cell receptor (beta chain) was recorded in a study of T cell responses to AZD1222 COVID-19 vaccine. This clone was observed a single time. The target antigen is unknown. Study-wide results and caveats: When two AZD1222 doses had been given, Spike-specific TCR breadth and depth rose. Just 5 to 7 AZD1222 recipients were seropositive at baseline. The repertoires were collected only after the peak T cell response. In a largely white British group with more females than males, clonal diversity was possibly underestimated.

Clones were read by immunoSEQ multiplex PCR, and TCRdb kept only the in-frame ones, dropping some. The sample has some 100,000 clones, more than 75% seen once. There are 13 residues in the CDR3. The V and J ends lost 0 bases and 6 bases respectively, with 6 bases between them. Germline loops: CDR1 SGHTA, CDR2 FQGNSA. The V call is TRBV7-2, the J call TRBJ1-5, with D hard to call. The receptor was derived from an adult who received the AZD1222 COVID-19 vaccine. The material was peripheral blood, obtained 28 days after the second AZD1222 dose. The CDR3: CASSLAQSQPQHF. CDR3 coding DNA: TGTGCCAGCAGCTTAGCGCAAAGTCAGCCCCAGCATTTT.